A selection of T cell receptor beta chains follows, all from one sample in a study of metastatic and nonmetastatic thyroid tumors. Using MiXCR, TCRdb re-called clones from the PCR reads. The table shows about 16,000 clones, with approximately 25% occurring only once. What was sequenced was tumor tissue. These receptors all stem from a male donor with papillary thyroid cancer or a benign thyroid nodule (not recorded which). Some clones in this sample may be carry-over from other donors' samples. Both conserved end residues are part of each CDR3.

cdr3_aa: CASSERLRGYEQYF
j_call: TRBJ2-7
v_call: TRBV2

cdr3_aa: CASSFQQNTGELFF
j_call: TRBJ2-2
v_call: TRBV7-8

cdr3_aa: CASSPGTGRVWSTDTQYF
j_call: TRBJ2-3
v_call: TRBV6-2/TRBV6-3

cdr3_aa: CASSYGQPFTDTQYF
j_call: TRBJ2-3
v_call: TRBV12-3/TRBV12-4

cdr3_aa: CSVVLAPITTDTQYF
j_call: TRBJ2-3
v_call: TRBV29-1

cdr3_aa: CASSGAPRYEAFF
j_call: TRBJ1-1
v_call: TRBV12-3/TRBV12-4

cdr3_aa: CASSEYVGAPDGELFF
j_call: TRBJ2-2
v_call: TRBV6-1

cdr3_aa: CASSSPMGYGYTF
j_call: TRBJ1-2
v_call: TRBV6-2/TRBV6-3

cdr3_aa: CSARRGEGVSGPTSTDTQYF
j_call: TRBJ2-3
v_call: TRBV20-1

cdr3_aa: CSARYADTQYF
j_call: TRBJ2-3
v_call: TRBV20-1

cdr3_aa: CSVQDRGSYEQYF
j_call: TRBJ2-7
v_call: TRBV29-1

cdr3_aa: CASGLVPGFGYTF
j_call: TRBJ1-2
v_call: TRBV12-5

cdr3_aa: CASSLTSCSTDTQYF
j_call: TRBJ2-3
v_call: TRBV6-1

cdr3_aa: CASSSGFSTGELFF
j_call: TRBJ2-2
v_call: TRBV11-2

cdr3_aa: CTSSETGTGGYEQYF
j_call: TRBJ2-7
v_call: TRBV6-1

cdr3_aa: CASSEVSGANVLTF
j_call: TRBJ2-6
v_call: TRBV2

cdr3_aa: CASSLQAAFTGELFF
j_call: TRBJ2-2
v_call: TRBV7-6

cdr3_aa: CASSSRGEETQYF
j_call: TRBJ2-5
v_call: TRBV6-1

cdr3_aa: CASSPRQGSNTGELFF
j_call: TRBJ2-2
v_call: TRBV13

cdr3_aa: CASSYTALYGYTF
j_call: TRBJ1-2
v_call: TRBV6-5

cdr3_aa: CASSDDPRLGYTF
j_call: TRBJ1-2
v_call: TRBV6-1

cdr3_aa: CASSWTIRADYGYTF
j_call: TRBJ1-2
v_call: TRBV7-8

cdr3_aa: CASSSGTGMSEQYF
j_call: TRBJ2-7
v_call: TRBV7-2

cdr3_aa: CSASGRAPTDTQYF
j_call: TRBJ2-3
v_call: TRBV20-1

cdr3_aa: CASSFNGCGDTQYF
j_call: TRBJ2-3
v_call: TRBV7-3

cdr3_aa: CASSLRGDSTDTQYF
j_call: TRBJ2-3
v_call: TRBV7-6

cdr3_aa: CASSDGVNYGYTF
j_call: TRBJ1-2
v_call: TRBV12-3/TRBV12-4

cdr3_aa: CASRAQEGGEQYF
j_call: TRBJ2-7
v_call: TRBV5-1

cdr3_aa: CAWSSSSPLHF
j_call: TRBJ1-6
v_call: TRBV30